Listed below are T cell receptor beta chains from one sample, sequenced in a study of T-cell reconstitution after alpha-beta-depleted transplantation in children. Each CDR3 protein gets one entry after TCRdb re-called the PCR reads with MiXCR. This repertoire shows 200,000 or so distinct CDR3 sequences, 8.4% found once; its top ten account for under 40%. The input for sequencing was PBMCs, mostly from graft donor cells, taken 360 days after TCRalphabeta/CD19-depleted stem cell transplant. These receptors came from a male patient between 2 and 10 years old who had a stem cell transplant for acute myeloid leukemia, so the T cells may come from the graft donor. Both conserved end residues are part of each CDR3. D genes are given only for firm matches. Clone sizes are given selectively: once, few, many, or a class where the clone is expanded.

-,many,TRBJ1-1,TRBV6-5,CASSRGGTEAFF,TGTGCCAGCAGTCGGGGAGGCACTGAAGCTTTCTTT
TRBD1,-,TRBJ2-5,TRBV9,CASSVGTGAETQYF,TGTGCCAGCAGCGTAGGGACAGGAGCAGAGACCCAGTACTTC
-,-,TRBJ2-7,TRBV4-2,CASSQDGGTYEQYF,TGTGCCAGCAGCCAAGATGGAGGCACCTACGAGCAGTACTTC
TRBD2,many,TRBJ2-3,TRBV7-2,CASSLPHRTSGGADTQYF,TGTGCCAGCAGCTTACCCCATCGGACTAGCGGGGGGGCAGATACGCAGTATTTT
-,few,TRBJ2-1,TRBV14,CASSQTAHNEQFF,TGTGCCAGCAGCCAGACGGCGCACAATGAGCAGTTCTTC
TRBD1,many,TRBJ2-5,TRBV7-2,CASSLSGTAFQETQYF,TGTGCCAGCAGCTTATCCGGGACAGCTTTCCAAGAGACCCAGTACTTC
-,-,TRBJ2-1,TRBV15,CATSRETAARSYNEQFF,TGTGCCACCAGCAGAGAGACGGCGGCTAGGTCATACAATGAGCAGTTCTTC
-,few,TRBJ2-1,TRBV20-1,CSARSDLLEQFF,TGCAGTGCTAGATCGGACCTCCTTGAGCAGTTCTTC
-,-,TRBJ1-5,TRBV6-5,CASSYGGREKPQHF,TGTGCCAGCAGTTACGGTGGCAGGGAGAAGCCCCAGCATTTT
-,many,TRBJ2-7,TRBV12-3/TRBV12-4,CASSLRTDPSEQYF,TGTGCCAGCAGTCTACGGACAGACCCGAGCGAGCAGTACTTC
-,few,TRBJ2-7,TRBV5-1,CASSPSDYPGYEQYF,TGCGCCAGCAGCCCCAGTGACTACCCGGGTTACGAGCAGTACTTC
TRBD1,many,TRBJ1-1,TRBV5-1,CASSLGTGRTEAFF,TGCGCCAGCAGCTTGGGGACAGGGAGGACTGAAGCTTTCTTT
TRBD1,many,TRBJ1-1,TRBV5-1,CASSPDRAEAFF,TGCGCCAGCAGCCCGGACAGGGCTGAAGCTTTCTTT
-,many,TRBJ1-2,TRBV12-3/TRBV12-4,CASSLDRYRGYTF,TGTGCCAGCAGTTTAGACCGCTATCGAGGCTACACCTTC
TRBD2,many,TRBJ2-5,TRBV11-1,CASSFGLTAGRDQETQYF,TGTGCCAGCAGCTTCGGACTGACAGCCGGGAGGGACCAAGAGACCCAGTACTTC
-,-,TRBJ1-4,TRBV25-1,CASSEYNGLNEKLFF,TGTGCCAGCAGTGAATATAACGGCCTAAATGAAAAACTGTTTTTT
-,few,TRBJ1-1,TRBV12-3/TRBV12-4,CASFQRENTEAFF,TGTGCCAGCTTTCAACGGGAAAACACTGAAGCTTTCTTT
TRBD2,many,TRBJ2-1,TRBV29-1,CSVSVGTSGRNEQFF,TGCAGCGTTTCGGTGGGGACTAGCGGGAGGAATGAGCAGTTCTTC
TRBD2,few,TRBJ2-2,TRBV12-3/TRBV12-4,CASGGGAFSGELFF,TGTGCCAGCGGCGGGGGGGCCTTCTCCGGGGAGCTGTTTTTT
TRBD1,few,TRBJ2-7,TRBV7-8,CASSLEAGQGSYEQYF,TGTGCCAGCAGCTTAGAGGCGGGACAGGGGAGCTACGAGCAGTACTTC
-,-,TRBJ1-1,TRBV10-2,CASKIMGGAFF,TGCGCCAGCAAGATAATGGGGGGAGCTTTCTTT
-,many,TRBJ2-7,TRBV5-1,CASSQGPSYEQYF,TGCGCCAGCAGCCAAGGGCCCTCCTACGAGCAGTACTTC
TRBD1,-,TRBJ1-1,TRBV18,CASSPPGTVGTEAFF,TGTGCCAGCTCACCACCCGGGACAGTAGGCACTGAAGCTTTCTTT
-,-,TRBJ2-5,TRBV29-1,CSVDSGTETQYF,TGCAGCGTTGACAGCGGTACAGAGACCCAGTACTTC
-,-,TRBJ1-5,TRBV27,CASSLGRYSNQPQHF,TGTGCCAGCAGTTTGGGCAGATATAGCAATCAGCCCCAGCATTTT
-,-,TRBJ1-1,TRBV20-1,CSASPGGAGTEAFF,TGCAGTGCTAGCCCCGGGGGGGCTGGCACTGAAGCTTTCTTT
TRBD2,-,TRBJ2-3,TRBV5-1,CASSWGLAGVAADTQYF,TGCGCCAGCAGCTGGGGACTAGCGGGAGTTGCAGCAGATACGCAGTATTTT
-,-,TRBJ1-1,TRBV7-2,CASTIDRNTEAFF,TGTGCCAGCACCATAGACAGGAACACTGAAGCTTTCTTT
-,-,TRBJ1-1,TRBV18,CASSPLTGNIGTEAFF,TGTGCCAGCTCACCACTTACAGGGAACATTGGCACTGAAGCTTTCTTT
-,many,TRBJ2-5,TRBV6-6,CASRQPQETQYF,TGTGCCAGCAGACAGCCTCAAGAGACCCAGTACTTC
TRBD2,-,TRBJ2-2,TRBV7-3,CASSFSTSGGAGYTGELFF,TGTGCCAGCAGCTTTTCGACTAGCGGGGGGGCCGGGTACACCGGGGAGCTGTTTTTT
TRBD1,-,TRBJ2-7,TRBV20-1,CSARSGTGVREQYF,TGCAGTGCTAGATCCGGGACAGGGGTAAGGGAGCAGTACTTC
-,many,TRBJ2-1,TRBV10-3,CAISEGENRYNEQFF,TGTGCCATCAGTGAGGGGGAGAATCGGTACAATGAGCAGTTCTTC
-,few,TRBJ1-5,TRBV4-1,CASSQDAASQPQHF,TGCGCCAGCAGCCAAGACGCGGCAAGTCAGCCCCAGCATTTT
TRBD1,-,TRBJ2-2,TRBV7-6,CASSFGQGNTGELFF,TGTGCCAGCAGCTTTGGACAGGGGAACACCGGGGAGCTGTTTTTT
-,many,TRBJ2-5,TRBV14,CASSRSGETQYF,TGTGCCAGCAGCCGATCCGGAGAGACCCAGTACTTC
TRBD1,few,TRBJ2-7,TRBV24-1,CATSDLIPGQGSYEQYF,TGTGCCACCAGTGATTTGATACCGGGACAGGGTTCCTACGAGCAGTACTTC
TRBD2,-,TRBJ2-1,TRBV20-1,CSANLGTSGDLPYNEQFF,TGCAGTGCTAACCTCGGGACTAGCGGGGACCTCCCCTACAATGAGCAGTTCTTC
TRBD2,many,TRBJ2-1,TRBV7-8,CASSPGLAGVYNEQFF,TGTGCCAGCAGCCCAGGACTAGCGGGGGTTTACAATGAGCAGTTCTTC
TRBD2,few,TRBJ2-5,TRBV27,CASSRLSRTSQETQYF,TGTGCCAGCAGTCGATTATCGAGGACTAGTCAAGAGACCCAGTACTTC
TRBD2,-,TRBJ2-2,TRBV20-1,CSARLAGGTGELFF,TGCAGTGCGAGACTAGCGGGAGGCACCGGGGAGCTGTTTTTT
-,many,TRBJ1-1,TRBV4-1,CASSHNQGANTEAFF,TGCGCCAGCAGCCATAACCAAGGGGCGAACACTGAAGCTTTCTTT